What follows describes a single TCR beta chain. Its target antigen remains unknown. Base qualities are not at hand, and no much larger clone is one base apart. The cohort was made up of several hundred healthy bone marrow donors. Cohort members were all nominally healthy when sampled, although unrecorded immune exposures were likely present. The donor tested CMV seronegative and was one of the 352 seronegative cohort members. A peripheral blood sample was provided by each donor, and peripheral blood mononuclear cells were used for TCR beta sequencing. Genomic DNA was extracted from the blood cell samples with the Qiagen DNeasy Blood Extraction Kit. The sample comes from a study of cytomegalovirus exposure and HLA in healthy donors (dated by TCRdb to the late 2010s). In terms of the full investigation: An earlier analysis of approximately 550 of the donors reported roughly 300 Gb of sequence data and 100 million to 140 million unique TCR beta sequences from 150 million to 200 million T cells. An early release that covered about 640 HLA-typed donors contained about 300 gigabases of sequencing data and around 80 million unique TCR sequences. Of the roughly 410 genotyped donors, approximately 80% were placed in the genetic ancestry cluster associated with self-reported Caucasian donors. The study aimed to test whether signatures of past pathogen exposure could be identified by cataloging public T cell receptors. Using immunosequencing, the study profiled T cell repertoires from 500 to 800 subjects and related those repertoires to cytomegalovirus serostatus. Along with the roughly 670-subject first cohort, a separate validation cohort of 120 different subjects was used. High-throughput TCR immunosequencing, statistical association of individual TCRs with disease status, and machine learning were combined to predict cytomegalovirus infection status. To study patterns of TCR occurrence, a later analysis re-analyzed previously published TCR beta repertoires from 500 to 850 donors and added high-resolution HLA genotyping. The later analysis used no new phenotypic data to find candidate immune exposures, relying instead on TCR beta sequences and their occurrence across donors. To decide whether each TCR beta V gene segment behaved as functional or pseudogenic, an earlier analysis of 587 of the donors relied on high-throughput TCR beta sequencing. Alongside the repertoire data, information on donor age, sex, ethnicity and CMV serostatus was compiled. A later genetic analysis used genome-wide SNP genotypes for 398 of the 666 donors, treating that subset as a discovery cohort. All discovery cohort repertoires had been generated on a single sequencing platform. Class I and class II HLA loci were covered by the typing at four-digit resolution. Typing coverage varied by locus: roughly 629-640 donors for A, B, C, DRB1 and DQB1; roughly 560 for DQA1; more than 600 for DPA1; more than 450 for DPB1. Roughly 5 DR-DQ haplotypes were handled as single units for association and clustering, since linkage in the cohort was strong. On average, over 200,000 unique TCR beta nucleotide sequences were sequenced per donor among several hundred genotyped donors of the cohort, with roughly 18% of those sequences being non-productive.

Broader findings and caveats from the paper: According to a later analysis, most CMV-associated TCR beta chains appeared to be HLA-restricted, and the HLA associations seemed to be driven largely by CMV exposure. Assigning TCR associations to individual alleles was difficult when HLA alleles, especially DR and DQ, strongly co-occurred. An association between a missense DCLRE1C variant and V-gene and J-gene trimming of TCR beta chains was found in a later genetic analysis and replicated in an independent cohort. Correlated functional status among segregating V segments might be attributable to linkage disequilibrium, but an unknown experimental factor could not be ruled out. Across donors, most TCR sequences were observed very rarely, whereas some public TCRs were present in many individuals. A later genetic analysis reported fewer N-insertions in productive TCRs among donors in an Asian-associated ancestry cluster than the 666-donor mean. A later analysis found that HLA-associated TCR beta chains were more clonally expanded and had lower generation probabilities than equally common non-associated chains. Three of the identified cytomegalovirus-associated TCR beta chains were confirmed in vitro to be specific for cytomegalovirus antigens. According to a later analysis, parvovirus B19, influenza, CMV and Epstein-Barr virus appeared linked to several top co-occurrence clusters. Because HLA typing was unavailable for some donors at each locus, only the typed subset was used in association tests. At a false discovery rate of 0.05, a later analysis linked fewer than 20,000 TCR beta sequences to specific HLA alleles. The sequencing pipeline was judged likely to have produced a cluster of highly shared sequence variants as a technical artifact. According to a later analysis, TCR association rates differed among HLA loci, with DRB1 alleles showing the most associated TCRs and HLA-C alleles showing the fewest. The only immune exposure information available for the cohort was CMV serostatus. In an earlier analysis of approximately 590 of the donors, most TCR beta V segments appeared in productive rearrangements about 87% or about 30% of the time, broadly matching IMGT annotations. According to the authors, the approach could potentially be generalized to other disease states and immunological phenotypes. Roughly uniform sequencing depth across donors was assumed in presence/absence analyses, although this assumption may not hold. A further reported finding was that TCR beta sequences accurately predicted the HLA-A and HLA-B alleles for most subjects in the first cohort. The classifier was reported to diagnose cytomegalovirus status with high specificity and sensitivity in both the original and validation cohorts. Because counts were too low, roughly 16 rarely observed V segments, including chromosome 9 orphons, were excluded from the earlier analysis of 587 of the donors. Only TCR beta chains were sequenced in this cohort, and the absence of alpha or paired-chain data limited detectable features. The study listed 164 TCR beta chains as associated with cytomegalovirus.

The library was produced with the immunoSEQ multiplex PCR assay. The multiplex PCR relied on a mix of 60 forward primers for TCR Vbeta segments and 13 reverse primers for TCR Jbeta segments. The CDR3 region of rearranged TCR beta genes was amplified from genomic DNA by a multiplex PCR assay. The amplified TCR beta libraries were sequenced on the Illumina HiSeq System as 87-base-pair reads. Per the original workflow: A later analysis tallied around 80 million unique TCR beta chains across the roughly 610 repertoires, and around 9.9 million of those chains were shared by two or more donors. Raw reads were error-corrected and collapsed into unique sequences with a nearest-neighbor algorithm that merged closely related sequences to remove PCR and sequencing errors. V, D and J gene segments were assigned by aligning CDR3 sequences to IMGT reference sequences. For a sequence to be retained, a match of at least six nucleotides was required to both a V gene segment and a J gene segment. A rearrangement counted as productive if the CDR3 had no stop codons and remained in frame with V and J, and every other rearrangement counted as non-productive. Following IMGT convention, CDR3 was defined as the stretch from the second conserved V-encoded cysteine to the conserved J-encoded phenylalanine. The earlier analysis of 450 to 750 of the donors excluded any sequence lacking an unambiguous match to a single V gene segment. An earlier analysis of 500 to 700 of the donors classified V segments as functional when productive rearrangements were above 56.7% and as segregating when the standard deviation between donors was above 5%. A statistical classification framework was built to diagnose cytomegalovirus status from the catalog of TCR beta chain sequences. A later analysis assigned V and J genes by comparing TCR nucleotide sequences with IMGT/GENE-DB human TR gene sequences. The TCRdist pipeline was used in a later analysis to assign CDR3 sequences and most-parsimonious VDJ recombination scenarios. In a later analysis, every TCR beta chain was defined by the combination of its CDR3 amino acid sequence and its V-gene family, and reads without a unique V-gene family were dropped. To address suspected cross-contamination and a sequencing artifact, a later analysis removed some 620 highly shared, low-generation-probability nucleotide sequences. In a later analysis, a clonal expansion index was calculated for each public chain from normalized within-repertoire ranks of inferred template counts. A later analysis computed generation probabilities with a VDJ recombination model fitted to out-of-frame rearrangements, and checked the results against IGoR. Hypergeometric tests were used in a later analysis to score TCR-TCR, TCR-HLA and TCR-CMV co-occurrence, with a repertoire-size bias correction applied to the TCR pairs. A later analysis estimated false discovery rates by permuting HLA or CMV assignments 20 times. A later analysis grouped co-occurring TCRs with DBSCAN, adding TCRdist sequence similarity when clustering within HLA-allele-positive subsets. Co-occurrence clustering excluded repertoires with fewer than 30,000 or more than 120,000 public chains, plus five with anomalous nucleotide sharing. TCRdb took over this immuneACCESS table, retaining in-frame rearrangements with V and J assigned. Such tables are incomplete; in checked studies, under half of the missing clones stem from an unresolved V gene, and the remainder is unexplained. The DNA gave D and trimming, while V, J and clone size come from that table. The table for this sample lists under 250,000 clones; approximately 78% of them were counted only once. The ten biggest clones cover about 3% of the sample.

Sequencing input: PBMCs. This receptor was obtained from a woman aged 40 to 55 in good health and CMV-seronegative.

The CDR3 amino acid sequence is: CASSSSQGDYGYTF. The DNA is as follows: TGCGCCAGCAGCTCCTCCCAGGGGGACTATGGCTACACCTTC. The sequence links TRBV5-1 to TRBJ1-2, and TRBD1 aligns with 7 junction nucleotides. CDR1 SGHRS and CDR2 YFSETQ were looked up in the germline V gene. Trimming accounts for 3 bases at V and 3 bases at J, while the number of junction bases matched to no gene is 5. Taken from cysteine to phenylalanine, the CDR3 has 14 residues. Only the CDR3 region is kept as DNA, spanning 42 bases read in frame from base 1.